The present entry profiles one TCR beta chain with its context. The sample is drawn from a study of blood T cell repertoires in COVID-19. Symptom resolution, clearance, or two negative PCRs marked donors in Cohort 3 as recovered. Here immunoSEQ multiplex PCR was the method, and the copy in TCRdb shows in-frame clones only, minus some. Among about 190,000 clones listed, 70% to 80% were seen once. V shed 6 bases and J shed 8 bases, with 13 bases lying between them. The CDR3 totals 13 residues. Germline V lookup: CDR1 SEHNR, CDR2 FQNEAQ (reference sequence). This TCR was sampled from a woman in her forties or fifties who had recovered from COVID-19. The V call is TRBV7-9, the J call TRBJ1-4; D possibly corresponds to TRBD1 (6 bases). The sample was PBMCs or T cells enriched from blood (not recorded which). Here the CDR3 reads CASSGGGEEKLFF. The CDR3 DNA follows: TGTGCCAGCAGTGGAGGGGGGGAAGAAAAACTGTTTTTT. The full variable domain, its missing parts supplied by reference TRBV7-9 and TRBJ1-4, is DTGVSQNPRHKITKRGQNVTFRCDPISEHNRLYWYRQTLGQGPEFLTYFQNEAQLEKSRLLSDRFSAERPKGSFSTLEIQRTEQGDSAMYLCASSGGGEEKLFFGSGTQLSVL.